Presented here are 8 T cell receptor beta chains from one specimen sequenced in a study of cytomegalovirus exposure and HLA in healthy donors. Only in-frame clones appear in the TCRdb table, and some are missing; sequencing was by immunoSEQ multiplex PCR. The sample lists 150,000 or so clones; more than 75% were seen once. Sequenced input: PBMCs. The receptors come from a man aged 18 to 30 in good health and CMV-seropositive.

V usage is TRBV25-1 and J usage is TRBJ2-1; 9 bases match TRBD1. The junction had 6 bases not matched to a gene; V was cut back by 5 bases and J by 7 bases. This CDR3 is built from 14 residues. CDR1 is MGHDK, CDR2 SYGVNS, per germline. DNA of the CDR3: TGTGCCAGCAGTACGTGGACAGGGGTAAATGAGCAGTTCTTC. Amino acids: CASSTWTGVNEQFF.

The sample holds a few counts of this clone. V usage is TRBV5-4 and J usage is TRBJ1-1; 8 bases map to TRBD1. The germline V gene encodes CDR1 SGHNT and CDR2 YYREEE (reference sequence). Losses at the gene ends were 4 bases for V and 8 bases for J; bases not matched to a gene: 4. This CDR3 is built from 12 residues. The CDR3 nucleotides read TGTGCCAGCAGCATGACAGGGGAAGAAGCTTTCTTT. Encoded protein: CASSMTGEEAFF.

The CDR3 bases are TGTGCCAGCAGCTACATAGGCGGGACAGGGTCGGAAGAGCAGTACTTC. Amino acids: CASSYIGGTGSEEQYF. V is TRBV13 and J is TRBJ2-7; TRBD1 aligns across 9 bases. Germline CDR1 is PRHDT and CDR2 is FYEKMQ (reference sequence). The CDR3 totals 16 residues. The ends lost 4 bases at V and 7 bases at J; junction bases unmatched: 14. Filled out from reference TRBV13 and TRBJ2-7, the complete variable domain reads AAGVIQSPRHLIKEKRETATLKCYPIPRHDTVYWYQQGPGQDPQFLISFYEKMQSDKGSIPDRFSAQQFSDYHSELNMSSLELGDSALYFCASSYIGGTGSEEQYFGPGTRLTVT.

The CDR3 protein is CASSGGNRHGSYNEQFF. The DNA for the CDR3 is TGCGCCAGCAGCGGGGGGAATCGACACGGCTCCTACAATGAGCAGTTCTTC. The chain is built from TRBV5-1 and TRBJ2-1, with a possible D match to TRBD2 (6 bases). V was cut by 4 bases and J by 0 bases, with 17 bases left in between. CDR1 is SGHRS, CDR2 YFSETQ, per germline. CDR3 length: 17 amino acids.

The chain employs TRBV15 and TRBJ1-5; the D is unclear. CDR1 and CDR2 (germline): LNHNV, YYDKDF (reference sequence). Trimming removed 1 base from V and 0 bases from J, with 10 bases in between. This CDR3 comprises 16 residues. Written as DNA, the CDR3 is TGTGCCACCAGCAGAGTGGTAAGCTATAGCAATCAGCCCCAGCATTTT. Residues: CATSRVVSYSNQPQHF.

This rearrangement joins TRBV27 to TRBJ2-5; D perhaps matches TRBD1 (7 bases). The germline V and J ends were trimmed by 5 bases and 5 bases, with 24 bases remaining between them. The CDR3 contains 17 residues. Looked up from germline, CDR1 is MNHEY and CDR2 is SMNVEV (reference sequence). The CDR3 loop is CASSPPGVAVRGETQYF. CDR3 nucleotide sequence: TGTGCCAGCAGTCCCCCGGGGGTAGCGGTCAGGGGGGAGACCCAGTACTTC.

The chain couples TRBV7-9 to TRBJ2-6, with a possible D match to TRBD1 (5 bases). This CDR3 has 19 amino acids. Trimming removed 7 bases from V and 0 bases from J, with 22 bases in between. The germline V gene encodes CDR1 SEHNR and CDR2 FQNEAQ (reference sequence). CDR3 region: CASNFPSDSDPSGANVLTF. As DNA, the CDR3 is TGTGCCAGCAACTTCCCCTCCGACAGCGACCCCTCTGGGGCCAACGTCCTGACTTTC.

This sequence joins TRBV2 and TRBJ2-7; TRBD2 matches 14 bases. Trimming took 6 bases from V and 0 from J; bases not matched to a gene: 7. The CDR3 runs 17 residues. Germline CDR1 reads SNHLY; CDR2 reads FYNNEI. This CDR3 is CASREGLAGAYSYEQYF. CDR3 nucleotide sequence: TGTGCCAGCAGGGAGGGACTAGCGGGGGCCTACTCCTACGAGCAGTACTTC.